A single sample is the source of the 18 T cell receptor beta chains below, sequenced in a study of blood T cell repertoires in COVID-19. Clones were read by immunoSEQ multiplex PCR, and TCRdb kept only the in-frame ones, dropping some. The table has about 57,000 clones, approximately 81% seen once. Sample: PBMCs or T cells enriched from blood (not recorded which). These receptors all come from a middle-aged woman with acute COVID-19.

V is TRBV9 and J is TRBJ2-4, with a weak D call TRBD2 (5 bases). The CDR3 contains 15 residues. With 3 bases removed from V and 7 bases from J, the gap between germline ends came to 17 bases. Germline V gene sequence: CDR1 SGDLS, CDR2 YYNGEE. CDR3 DNA sequence: TGTGCCAGCAGCGCCGACCCGCGGGTGGGGAACATTCAGTACTTC. Translating it yields CASSADPRVGNIQYF.

The genes are TRBV28 and TRBJ1-2; D ambiguous. Deletions cut 6 bases from V and 0 bases from J, with 11 bases between. Germline CDR1 and CDR2: MDHEN and SYDVKM. The CDR3 sequence is 14 residues long. The CDR3 loop reads CASSPGSPNYGYTF. The CDR3 DNA reads as TGTGCCAGCAGCCCCGGGAGCCCTAACTATGGCTACACCTTC.

The chain recombines TRBV19 with TRBJ1-2; D gene unclear. This CDR3 has 18 amino acids. Germline CDR1 is LNHDA and CDR2 is SQIVND (reference sequence). V dropped 4 bases and J dropped 7 bases, with 28 bases sitting between them. The CDR3 bases are TGTGCCAGTAGTAGTGGCCCCTCTTCCCATGGGCATCTCTCTGGCTACACCTTC. Protein product: CASSSGPSSHGHLSGYTF.

The gene calls are TRBV5-4 and TRBJ2-1, with D tentatively TRBD1 (6 bases). The germline CDR1 and CDR2 sequences are SGHNT and YYREEE (reference sequence). V lost 0 bases to trimming and J lost 9 bases, with 10 bases between them. The length of the CDR3 is 13 residues. The CDR3 coding sequence is TGTGCCAGCAGCTTGGATCCCAGGGGTGAGCAGTTCTTC. As protein: CASSLDPRGEQFF.

The CDR3 loop is CASSHGQGLDQPQHF. The CDR3 region has the DNA TGTGCCAGCAGCCACGGACAGGGATTAGATCAGCCCCAGCATTTT. The genes are TRBV14 and TRBJ1-5, with TRBD1 identical over 8 bases. Germline V gene data show CDR1 as SGHDN and CDR2 as FVKESK. The CDR3 covers 15 residues. After removal of 3 bases from V and 5 bases from J, the junction contained 6 bases not matched to a gene.

The chain couples TRBV27 to TRBJ2-7, with a tentative D call TRBD1 (6 bases). Germline V gene lookup returns CDR1 MNHEY and CDR2 SMNVEV (reference sequence). The V end lost 5 bases, the J end lost 2 bases, and 19 bases lay between the germline ends. The CDR3 totals 16 residues. The CDR3 spells CASSLRQDSTPYEQYF. CDR3 DNA sequence: TGTGCCAGCAGTCTCAGACAGGACTCGACCCCCTACGAGCAGTACTTC.

The chain employs TRBV28 and TRBJ2-5; D unclear. Germline CDR1 is MDHEN and CDR2 is SYDVKM. The V end lost 9 bases, the J end lost 3 bases, and 11 bases lay between the germline ends. There are 12 residues in the CDR3. The DNA of the CDR3 is TGTGCCAGTGCGAGACTTAAAGAGACCCAGTACTTC. Protein: CASARLKETQYF.

As DNA, the CDR3 is TGTGCCAGCCAGCGGGACGTGACCCGGGGCTACACCTTC. It encodes CASQRDVTRGYTF. V is TRBV28 and J is TRBJ1-2, with D maybe TRBD1 (5 bases). V was pared by 8 bases and J by 8 bases, with 18 bases between. Germline assignment: CDR1 MDHEN and CDR2 SYDVKM. CDR3 size: 13 residues.

V usage is TRBV5-6 and J usage is TRBJ2-7; 7 bases map to TRBD2. Germline loops: CDR1 SGHDT, CDR2 YYEEEE. Germline trimming cut 1 base from V and 5 bases from J; bases unmatched to any gene: 9. This CDR3 contains 15 residues. As DNA, the CDR3 is TGTGCCAGCAGCTTGATGAGTGGCGGGAGAGACGAGCAGTACTTC. It translates to CASSLMSGGRDEQYF.

This clone came up once. V is TRBV10-2 and J is TRBJ1-2, with a possible D match to TRBD1 (6 bases). The CDR3 has 14 residues. Deletions cut 7 bases from V and 4 bases from J, with 16 bases between. The germline V gene encodes CDR1 WSHSY and CDR2 SAAADI. CDR3 coding DNA: TGCGCCAGCACCGAGGGACAAATTACCTATGGCTACACCTTC. Translating gives CASTEGQITYGYTF.

CDR3 DNA sequence: TGTGCCAGCAGTTTAAGCGGGTCCCCCTACGAGCAGTACTTC. Encoded protein: CASSLSGSPYEQYF. The genes are TRBV27 and TRBJ2-7, with D possibly matching TRBD2 (6 bases). The CDR3 contains 14 residues. Germline V gene data show CDR1 as MNHEY and CDR2 as SMNVEV (reference sequence). Trimming pared 2 bases from V and 2 bases from J, leaving 10 bases between.

J is TRBJ1-1 and V is TRBV5-1, with a tentative D call TRBD1 (6 bases). The CDR3 contains 13 residues. Looked up from germline, CDR1 is SGHRS and CDR2 is YFSETQ. Trimming removed 1 base from V and 4 bases from J, with 8 bases in between. CDR3 DNA sequence: TGCGCCAGCAGCTTGACAGGGTTCACTGAAGCTTTCTTT. Its translation is CASSLTGFTEAFF. Looking up the rest from reference TRBV5-1 and TRBJ1-1 gives the full variable domain: KAGVTQTPRYLIKTRGQQVTLSCSPISGHRSVSWYQQTPGQGLQFLFEYFSETQRNKGNFPGRFSGRQFSNSRSEMNVSTLELGDSALYLCASSLTGFTEAFFGQGTRLTVV.

The CDR3 reads CSDTETLGEQFF. CDR3 bases: TGCAGCGATACAGAAACACTGGGCGAGCAGTTCTTC. The genes are TRBV29-1 and TRBJ2-1; D is uncertain. Germline V gene data show CDR1 as SQVTM and CDR2 as ANQGSEA. CDR3 length: 12 residues. V was cut by 7 bases and J by 10 bases, with 17 bases left in between.

V and J are TRBV5-1 and TRBJ2-7; maybe TRBD2 (6 bases). Germline-derived CDR1 and CDR2 are SGHRS and YFSETQ. The CDR3 totals 14 residues. Between the trimmed V and J ends, which lost 3 bases and 3 bases, there was a span of 13 bases. The CDR3 nucleotides are TGCGCCAGCAGCTCGGACTGGGGGGACTACGAGCAGTACTTC. Translation: CASSSDWGDYEQYF.

The chain uses TRBV7-9 and TRBJ1-2; D not certain. In germline, CDR1 is SEHNR, CDR2 FQNEAQ (reference sequence). CDR3 length: 15 amino acids. The V end lost 4 bases, the J end lost 6 bases, and 18 bases lay between the germline ends. The CDR3 sequence: CASSSSAIYENGYTF. Written as DNA, the CDR3 is TGTGCCAGCAGCTCCTCCGCGATTTACGAGAATGGCTACACCTTC.

This clone has a handful of counts. The chain recombines TRBV7-9 with TRBJ1-1, with D unclear. Germline lookup yields CDR1 SEHNR and CDR2 FQNEAQ (reference sequence). This CDR3 is 12 amino acids long. V lost 5 bases and J lost 6, with 10 bases in between. CDR3 in amino acids: CASSLGVAEAFF. In DNA, the CDR3 is TGTGCCAGCAGCCTTGGAGTGGCTGAAGCTTTCTTT.

The V call is TRBV6-1, the J call TRBJ2-7; D might be TRBD2 (6 bases). Germline V gives CDR1 MNHNS, CDR2 SASEGT. Trimming removed 2 bases from V and 4 bases from J, with 18 bases in between. The CDR3 totals 16 residues. The CDR3 DNA reads as TGTGCCAGCAGTGAAATAATCCGCCAAGGAGGGTACGAGCAGTACTTC. It encodes CASSEIIRQGGYEQYF.

The chain has TRBV28 and TRBJ2-3; 8 bases agree with TRBD2. J lost 0 bases, V lost 3 bases, and 5 bases had no gene match. CDR1 and CDR2 from the germline V gene are MDHEN and SYDVKM. The CDR3 has 16 amino acids. The CDR3 sequence: CASSFSLADSTDTQYF. The CDR3 DNA is TGTGCCAGCAGTTTCTCACTAGCGGATAGCACAGATACGCAGTATTTT.